This T cell receptor beta chain emerged from a study of blood T cell repertoires in COVID-19. The table came from immunoSEQ multiplex PCR; TCRdb's copy has only in-frame clones and leaves some out. Of under 350,000 clones in the sample, roughly 85% were seen once. Per the germline V gene, CDR1 is DFQATT and CDR2 is SNEGSKA (reference sequence). The V end lost 2 bases, the J end lost 7 bases, and 8 bases lay between the germline ends. The CDR3 length is 11 residues. The receptor's source is a human donor in a cohort sampled during active COVID-19. Material for sequencing was peripheral blood. The rearrangement joins TRBV20-1 to TRBJ1-2; D is unresolved. The chain's CDR3 is CSARPEGGYTF. CDR3 nucleotide sequence: TGCAGTGCTAGACCGGAGGGTGGCTACACCTTC.